Below are 20 T cell receptor beta chains sequenced from a single sample in a study of control samples from healthy donors and cancer patients. Profiled with immunoSEQ multiplex PCR; TCRdb holds only in-frame clones, not every one. The data show about 130,000 clones, 90% seen once. Sequencing was carried out using blood. The receptors come from a man between 18 and 35 years old in good health.

The sample holds one count of this clone. The V and J genes are TRBV30 and TRBJ2-4, with 7 bases matching TRBD1. Germline V gene data show CDR1 as GTSNPN and CDR2 as SVGIG (reference sequence). Trimming took 1 base from V and 7 from J; bases not matched to a gene: 1. This CDR3 has 12 residues. The CDR3 loop reads CAWSETGNIQYF. CDR3 DNA sequence: TGTGCCTGGAGTGAGACAGGGAACATTCAGTACTTC.

The chain uses TRBV2 and TRBJ1-1; D is possibly TRBD1 (5 bases). The CDR3 has 13 residues. Germline V gives CDR1 SNHLY, CDR2 FYNNEI. Trimming shortened V by 4 bases and J by 3 bases, and 9 bases separated the two germline ends. This CDR3 reads CASSGTGDTEAFF. CDR3 DNA: TGTGCCAGCAGTGGTACAGGAGACACTGAAGCTTTCTTT. The full variable domain, in which reference TRBV2 and TRBJ1-1 provide the parts outside the CDR3, is EPEVTQTPSHQVTQMGQEVILRCVPISNHLYFYWYRQILGQKVEFLVSFYNNEISEKSEIFDDQFSVERPDGSNFTLKIRSTKLEDSAMYFCASSGTGDTEAFFGQGTRLTVV.

The chain is built from TRBV19 and TRBJ2-7; possibly TRBD2 for D (5 bases). The germline gives CDR1 LNHDA, CDR2 SQIVND (reference sequence). Trimming removed 5 bases at V and 6 bases at J, with 14 bases between. The CDR3 is 13 residues long. The CDR3 sequence: CASSARGMGEQYF. The CDR3 DNA reads as TGTGCCAGTAGTGCCAGAGGGATGGGCGAGCAGTACTTC.

The V gene is TRBV12-3 or TRBV12-4, the J gene TRBJ2-1; TRBD1 is a possible D gene (5 bases). Trimming took off 5 bases at V and 6 bases at J, with 5 bases between the two ends. This CDR3 has 11 residues. The CDR3 region is CASSTGNEQFF. CDR3 bases: TGTGCCAGCAGTACAGGCAATGAGCAGTTCTTC.

This chain links TRBV3-1 (or the pseudogene TRBV3-2) with TRBJ2-1; D remains ambiguous. Trimming removed 0 bases from V and 8 bases from J, with 11 bases in between. The length of the CDR3 is 14 residues. In germline, CDR1 is LGHDT, CDR2 YNNKEL (reference sequence). The CDR3 nucleotides are TGTGCCAGCAGCCAAGATGCCCCTCGGCATGAGCAGTTCTTC. Translating it yields CASSQDAPRHEQFF.

The J gene is TRBJ1-1, the V gene TRBV21-1; the tabulated D call, TRBD1, remains unverified against the DNA. TRBV21-1 is flagged as a pseudogene. This CDR3 spans 16 amino acids. CDR3 bases: TGTGCCAGCAGCAAAGAGATAGGCAGGGGGCACACTGAAGCTTTCTTT. The encoded protein is CASSKEIGRGHTEAFF.

The rearrangement links TRBV3-1 (or the pseudogene TRBV3-2) to TRBJ2-3, with no clear D. Trimming shortened V by 0 bases and J by 3 bases, and 10 bases separated the two germline ends. Germline V gene data show CDR1 as LGHDT and CDR2 as YNNKEL (reference sequence). This CDR3 comprises 15 residues. The CDR3 loop reads CASSQEEDRTDTQYF. The CDR3 bases are TGTGCCAGCAGCCAAGAAGAGGACCGAACAGATACGCAGTATTTT.

Concerning this clone itself: This sample includes further DNA sequences coding for the same CDR3. This sequence joins TRBV28 and TRBJ1-3; D gene unclear. The V end lost 3 bases, the J end lost 0 bases, and 9 bases lay between the germline ends. The CDR3 spans 15 residues. Germline V gene lookup returns CDR1 MDHEN and CDR2 SYDVKM. The CDR3 DNA is TGTGCCAGCAGTTTCCCGGGTCTCTCTGGAAACACCATATATTTT. It translates to CASSFPGLSGNTIYF.

The chain joins TRBV27 to TRBJ1-2, with D possibly TRBD1 on 5 matching bases. CDR3 length equals 13 residues. The germline gives CDR1 MNHEY, CDR2 SMNVEV (reference sequence). V lost 0 bases to trimming and J lost 8 bases, with 10 bases between them. The CDR3 reads CASSLSRPGGYTF. For the CDR3, the DNA is TGTGCCAGCAGTTTATCGAGGCCAGGGGGCTACACCTTC.

The rearrangement links TRBV7-2 to TRBJ1-1, with 8 bases lining up with TRBD1. Per the germline V gene, CDR1 is SGHTA and CDR2 is FQGNSA. The J segment lost 5 bases and the V segment lost 5 bases, leaving 7 bases of the junction unmatched. There are 14 residues in the CDR3. In DNA, the CDR3 is TGTGCCAGCAGCCCGTCAGGGGGCAGGACTGAAGCTTTCTTT. Protein sequence: CASSPSGGRTEAFF.

The chain joins TRBV6-5 to TRBJ2-5, with 7 positions matching TRBD2. Germline loops: CDR1 MNHEY, CDR2 SVGAGI. The V segment lost 0 bases and the J segment 0 bases; nucleotides outside the gene matches: 4. The CDR3 spans 16 residues. The CDR3 sequence: CASSYSGGGDQETQYF. CDR3 sequence (DNA): TGTGCCAGCAGTTACTCCGGCGGGGGAGACCAAGAGACCCAGTACTTC.

This clone counts as medium-sized (0.01 to 0.1%). The rearrangement uses TRBV11-2 and TRBJ1-3; D not resolved. CDR1 is SGHAT and CDR2 is FQNNGV in the germline V gene. Deletions cut 3 bases from V and 3 bases from J, with 0 bases between. The CDR3 runs 11 residues. The CDR3 protein is CASSFGNTIYF. For the CDR3, the DNA is TGTGCCAGCAGCTTTGGAAACACCATATATTTT.

The rearrangement uses TRBV5-6 and TRBJ2-7, with no clear D. Germline V gene lookup returns CDR1 SGHDT and CDR2 YYEEEE. The CDR3 length is 15 residues. V was shortened by 4 bases and J by 2 bases, with 16 bases between the two germline ends. This chain's CDR3 is CASSAWGSSAYEQYV. The CDR3 bases are TGTGCCAGCAGCGCCTGGGGTAGTTCGGCCTACGAGCAGTACGTC.

The gene calls are TRBV2 and TRBJ2-3; TRBD1 agrees at 7 bases. This CDR3 comprises 14 residues. The V and J ends lost 8 bases and 2 bases, in that order; junction bases with no gene match: 7. Germline-derived CDR1 and CDR2 are SNHLY and FYNNEI. CDR3 in amino acids: CASGVTGITDTQYF. DNA for the CDR3: TGTGCCAGCGGGGTGACAGGGATCACAGATACGCAGTATTTT.

This rearrangement joins TRBV7-6 to TRBJ1-1; D uncertain. Germline CDR1 and CDR2: SGHVS and FNYEAQ. Trimming took 5 bases from V and 0 from J, leaving 16 bases between them. The CDR3 is made up of 16 amino acids. For the CDR3, the DNA is TGTGCCAGCAGCCCAGCGGCCTCGACGATGAACACTGAAGCTTTCTTT. It specifies CASSPAASTMNTEAFF.

The genes are TRBV28 and TRBJ1-6, with 11 bases that match TRBD1. J lost 2 bases, V lost 8 bases, and 8 bases had no gene match. This CDR3 spans 17 amino acids. CDR1 and CDR2 from the germline V gene are MDHEN and SYDVKM. CDR3 region: CASSGAGQGAYNSPLHF. The CDR3 DNA is TGTGCCAGCTCTGGAGCGGGACAGGGGGCCTATAATTCACCCCTCCACTTT. Full variable domain (remainder filled in from reference TRBV28 and TRBJ1-6): DVKVTQSSRYLVKRTGEKVFLECVQDMDHENMFWYRQDPGLGLRLIYFSYDVKMKEKGDIPEGYSVSREKKERFSLILESASTNQTSMYLCASSGAGQGAYNSPLHFGNGTRLTVT.

The chain has TRBV18 and TRBJ1-6; no definite D call. This CDR3 is built from 16 residues. Germline CDR1 KGHSH, CDR2 LQKENI. V lost 2 bases, J lost 5 bases, and 13 bases lay in between. CDR3 bases: TGTGCCAGCTCACCAACGGGATCGGTGAATAATTCACCCCTCCACTTT. This translates into CASSPTGSVNNSPLHF.

The chain joins TRBV28 to TRBJ1-5; D possibly corresponds to TRBD1 (6 bases). Per the germline V gene, CDR1 is MDHEN and CDR2 is SYDVKM. The CDR3 loop spans 16 amino acids. V gave up 2 bases and J gave up 0 bases, with 11 bases separating them. CDR3 bases: TGTGCCAGCAGTTTACCTTGGGGGGCTAGCAATCAGCCCCAGCATTTT. Translation gives CASSLPWGASNQPQHF.

CDR3 sequence (DNA): TGTGCCAGCAGTGAATTGGGGACAGGGTACATTAAGCGTCGCGAGCAGTACGTC. This translates into CASSELGTGYIKRREQYV. The V call is TRBV6-1, the J call TRBJ2-7; 9 positions agree with TRBD1. Germline V lookup: CDR1 MNHNS, CDR2 SASEGT. V lost 2 bases, J lost 6 bases, and 17 bases stayed unmatched. The CDR3 extends over 18 amino acids.

This chain uses TRBV4-3 with TRBJ2-1, with 8 bases matching TRBD2. V gave up 0 bases and J gave up 7 bases; unmatched junction bases: 14. CDR1 is LGHNA, CDR2 YSLEER, per germline. CDR3 size: 18 residues. CDR3 sequence (DNA): TGCGCCAGCAGCCAAGATCCCCCCCAGCGGGAGATGTTGAATGAGCAGTTCTTC. Amino acid sequence: CASSQDPPQREMLNEQFF.